The 5 T cell receptor beta chains listed next were all sequenced from one sample in a study of Ad26.COV2.S vaccination and SARS-CoV-2 variants. Only in-frame clones appear in the TCRdb table, and some are missing; sequencing was by immunoSEQ multiplex PCR. The sample records 410,000 or so clones, 92% being singletons. The treatment here: roughly 18 received Ad26.COV2.S at low or high dose, single or two shots; roughly five received placebo; per-sample allocation not given. Vaccine and placebo recipients were sampled on day 63 after the first injection. The material sequenced was peripheral blood, taken in a trial of Ad26.COV2.S vaccine versus placebo. Source of these receptors: a person between 18 and 60 years old who received the Ad26.COV2.S COVID-19 vaccine or a placebo.

This chain uses TRBV12-5 with TRBJ2-5; D not certain. The CDR3 covers 11 residues. Germline assignment: CDR1 LGHNT and CDR2 FRNRAP. V was trimmed by 3 bases and J by 5 bases, leaving 4 bases between them. The CDR3: CASGLGETQYF. The CDR3 coding sequence is TGTGCTAGTGGTTTAGGGGAGACCCAGTACTTC.

In this sample, this clone turned up a few times. This chain joins TRBV5-6 and TRBJ2-7; unclear D gene. The CDR3 consists of 14 residues. V shed 2 bases and J shed 4 bases, with 13 bases lying between them. CDR1 and CDR2 (germline): SGHDT, YYEEEE. CDR3 coding DNA: TGTGCCAGCAGCTTTTTTTCCGCCCGTTACGAGCAGTACTTC. It translates to CASSFFSARYEQYF.

The chain employs TRBV7-2 and TRBJ2-3; D remains ambiguous. The CDR3 extends over 12 amino acids. The germline V gene encodes CDR1 SGHTA and CDR2 FQGNSA. V dropped 1 base and J dropped 6 bases, with 5 bases sitting between them. CDR3 amino acids: CASSLVWDTQYF. CDR3 DNA sequence: TGTGCCAGCAGCTTAGTGTGGGATACGCAGTATTTT.

The CDR3 loop is CASSFPGGNYF. The CDR3 bases are TGTGCCAGCAGCTTCCCGGGGGGTAACTACTTC. The rearrangement uses TRBV7-9 and TRBJ2-5; 7 nucleotides line up with TRBD2. V was pared by 3 bases and J by 14 bases, with 6 bases of the junction left unmatched. The germline CDR1 and CDR2 sequences are SEHNR and FQNEAQ (reference sequence). The CDR3 has 11 residues. Combining the CDR3 with reference TRBV7-9 and TRBJ2-5 gives the whole variable domain DTGVSQNPRHKITKRGQNVTFRCDPISEHNRLYWYRQTLGQGPEFLTYFQNEAQLEKSRLLSDRFSAERPKGSFSTLEIQRTEQGDSAMYLCASSFPGGNYFGPGTRLLVL.

This chain uses TRBV2 with TRBJ2-1; 7 bases line up with TRBD1. Germline values: CDR1 SNHLY, CDR2 FYNNEI. This CDR3 is 11 amino acids long. Germline trimming cut 5 bases from V and 11 bases from J; bases unmatched to any gene: 3. CDR3 nucleotides: TGTGCCAGCAGTTGGACAGGCCAGCAGTTCTTC. It yields the protein CASSWTGQQFF.